The 27 T cell receptor beta chains in this list originate from one sample, sequenced in a study of control samples from healthy donors and cancer patients. Profiling relied on immunoSEQ multiplex PCR, and the TCRdb table lists in-frame clones only, not all of them. The table lists tens of thousands of clones, approximately 94% of them singletons. The sequenced sample consisted of blood. Every receptor here comes from a woman aged 30 to 39 in good health.

The chain joins TRBV5-1 to TRBJ1-1; D remains unclear. The CDR3 is made up of 14 amino acids. Per germline, CDR1 SGHRS and CDR2 YFSETQ. Trimming pared 4 bases from V and 1 base from J, leaving 11 bases between. CDR3 DNA: TGCGCCAGCAGCCTGAAACACGAGAACACTGAAGCTTTCTTT. This gives the protein CASSLKHENTEAFF.

Concerning this clone itself: In the same sample, other DNA sequences code for this CDR3. For the CDR3, the DNA is TGTGCCAGTAGGAGACAGGGGAACACTGAAGCTTTCTTT. Its protein product is CASRRQGNTEAFF. This rearrangement joins TRBV19 to TRBJ1-1; 7 bases are shared with TRBD1. CDR3 size: 13 residues. The germline V gene encodes CDR1 LNHDA and CDR2 SQIVND (reference sequence). V lost 6 bases, J lost 1 base, and 2 bases stayed unmatched.

The chain joins TRBV7-9 to TRBJ1-2, with unresolved D. CDR1 SEHNR and CDR2 FQNEAQ come from the germline V gene (reference sequence). The V end was cut by 1 base, the J end by 4 bases, with 16 bases between. The CDR3 has 16 amino acids. The CDR3 nucleotides are TGTGCCAGCAGCTTAGGAGACTGGCCCCAACTCTATGGCTACACCTTC. Translated: CASSLGDWPQLYGYTF.

V is TRBV2 and J is TRBJ2-7; 9 nucleotides match TRBD1. CDR1 is SNHLY and CDR2 is FYNNEI in the germline V gene. With V trimmed by 7 bases and J by 3 bases, 10 bases remained unmatched. The CDR3 is made up of 15 amino acids. The CDR3 nucleotides read TGTGCCAGCAAAAACCCGCGGACAGGGGTCTACGAGCAGTACTTC. Translated, it gives CASKNPRTGVYEQYF.

The rearrangement links TRBV25-1 to TRBJ1-2; no reliable D call. The CDR3 runs to 14 residues. The germline V gene encodes CDR1 MGHDK and CDR2 SYGVNS. V shed 5 bases and J shed 1 base, with 11 bases lying between them. The CDR3 loop is CASSRAGDNYGYTF. The CDR3 bases are TGTGCCAGCAGTAGGGCAGGCGATAACTATGGCTACACCTTC.

This clone has a handful of counts. This chain joins TRBV9 and TRBJ1-4, with TRBD1 identical over 8 bases. There are 14 residues in the CDR3. V dropped 0 bases and J dropped 7; count of bases not matched to a gene: 2. Looked up from germline, CDR1 is SGDLS and CDR2 is YYNGEE. The CDR3 DNA reads TGTGCCAGCAGCGTAGGGCAGGGGGCTGAAAAACTGTTTTTT. Its protein product is CASSVGQGAEKLFF. Filled out from reference TRBV9 and TRBJ1-4, the complete variable domain reads DSGVTQTPKHLITATGQRVTLRCSPRSGDLSVYWYQQSLDQGLQFLIQYYNGEERAKGNILERFSAQQFPDLHSELNLSSLELGDSALYFCASSVGQGAEKLFFGSGTQLSVL.

The CDR3 here is CASTYGRRSGYTF. The CDR3 DNA follows: TGTGCCAGCACCTATGGCCGTAGGAGTGGCTACACCTTC. The chain joins TRBV2 to TRBJ1-2, with D unresolved. CDR1 and CDR2 (germline): SNHLY, FYNNEI. V was trimmed by 7 bases and J by 7 bases, leaving 16 bases between them. The CDR3 extends over 13 amino acids.

CDR3: CASSRQGTSGNTIYF. The CDR3 bases are TGCGCCAGCAGCCGACAGGGGACTAGTGGAAACACCATATATTTT. V gene TRBV4-1 combines with J gene TRBJ1-3; 8 nucleotides agree with TRBD1. With 4 bases clipped from V and 3 bases from J, the junction kept 5 bases outside the gene matches. The germline V gene has CDR1 MGHRA and CDR2 YSYEKL. This CDR3 region has 15 residues.

The genes are TRBV12-3 or TRBV12-4 and TRBJ1-2, with D possibly TRBD1 on 5 matching bases. V shed 6 bases and J shed 5 bases, with 13 bases lying between them. This CDR3 region has 13 residues. CDR3 nucleotide sequence: TGTGCCAGCAGCCCACAGGAGAATTATGGCTACACCTTC. It is translated as CASSPQENYGYTF.

The rearrangement uses TRBV30 and TRBJ1-6; 7 bases align to TRBD1. The germline gives CDR1 GTSNPN, CDR2 SVGIG (reference sequence). V was clipped by 3 bases and J by 9 bases; unmatched bases: 8. The CDR3 has 14 residues. In DNA, the CDR3 is TGTGCCTGGAGGTCGGGACAGCCTTTTTCACCCCTCCACTTT. Encoded protein: CAWRSGQPFSPLHF.

J is TRBJ1-1 and V is TRBV10-1, with D unclear. The CDR3 spans 13 residues. V was pared by 3 bases and J by 0 bases, with 5 bases between. Germline V gives CDR1 WNHNN, CDR2 SYGVQD (reference sequence). The CDR3 sequence: CASSEEVNTEAFF. The CDR3 DNA is TGCGCCAGCAGTGAAGAGGTGAACACTGAAGCTTTCTTT.

The chain combines TRBV7-9 with TRBJ2-2; tentatively, D is TRBD1 (5 bases). The CDR3 is 14 residues long. Trimming stripped 5 bases from V and 1 base from J, with 8 bases between. The germline V gene has CDR1 SEHNR and CDR2 FQNEAQ (reference sequence). The CDR3 DNA is TGTGCCAGCAGCGCTACAGGGAACACCGGGGAGCTGTTTTTT. Translation gives CASSATGNTGELFF.

This chain uses TRBV19 with TRBJ1-2; the D gene is possibly TRBD1 (6 bases). The V end was cut by 7 bases, the J end by 0 bases, with 21 bases between. There are 17 residues in the CDR3. Germline assignment: CDR1 LNHDA and CDR2 SQIVND (reference sequence). In nucleotides, the CDR3 is TGTGCCAGTACGGATCCGGGACAAAGGACAGCTAACTATGGCTACACCTTC. It is translated as CASTDPGQRTANYGYTF.

This clone was found once. V usage is TRBV9 and J usage is TRBJ1-4; 11 nucleotides line up with TRBD1. The V gene's germline CDR1 is SGDLS and CDR2 YYNGEE. The CDR3 loop spans 14 amino acids. Unmatched junction bases numbered 1, after V lost 2 bases and J lost 7 bases. This chain's CDR3 is CASSVGTGGEKLFF. In DNA form, the CDR3 reads TGTGCCAGCAGCGTCGGGACAGGGGGTGAAAAACTGTTTTTT. Full variable domain (remainder filled in from reference TRBV9 and TRBJ1-4): DSGVTQTPKHLITATGQRVTLRCSPRSGDLSVYWYQQSLDQGLQFLIQYYNGEERAKGNILERFSAQQFPDLHSELNLSSLELGDSALYFCASSVGTGGEKLFFGSGTQLSVL.

The V call is TRBV5-6, the J call TRBJ2-7, with D possibly TRBD1 on 6 matching bases. CDR1 is SGHDT, CDR2 YYEEEE, per germline. This CDR3 has 15 amino acids. Trimming took 2 bases from V and 2 from J, leaving 14 bases between them. In DNA, the CDR3 is TGTGCCAGCAGCTTCAATACAGGGTTCCCCTACGAGCAGTACTTC. Translating gives CASSFNTGFPYEQYF.

The V gene is TRBV5-5, the J gene TRBJ2-2; D not resolved. The germline CDR1 and CDR2 sequences are SGHKS and YYEKEE (reference sequence). The CDR3 extends over 13 amino acids. Between the trimmed V and J ends, which lost 2 bases and 6 bases, there was a span of 8 bases. Here the CDR3 DNA reads TGTGCCAGCAGCTTATTGTTTGCCGGGGAGCTGTTTTTT. This translates into CASSLLFAGELFF.

This chain uses TRBV5-1 with TRBJ1-2, with TRBD1 matching over 7 bases. The CDR3 contains 15 residues. Germline CDR1 is SGHRS and CDR2 is YFSETQ. Trimming took 5 bases from V and 4 from J; bases not matched to a gene: 11. DNA for the CDR3: TGCGCCAGCAGAATGGTGGGCCCAGGGGGCTATGGCTACACCTTC. This encodes CASRMVGPGGYGYTF.

V usage is TRBV5-1 and J usage is TRBJ1-2; no reliable D call. From germline, CDR1 is SGHRS and CDR2 YFSETQ. There are 13 residues in the CDR3. V lost 9 bases and J lost 6, with 18 bases in between. In DNA form, the CDR3 reads TGCGCCACTTCAACCCCCGAGCTGAATGGCTACACCTTC. Residues: CATSTPELNGYTF.

Comments on this clone: One junction end disagrees with the germline gene, perhaps due to a read error. V is TRBV3-1 (or the pseudogene TRBV3-2) and J is TRBJ2-6, with 8 bases that match TRBD2. This CDR3 is 21 amino acids long. Germline CDR1 and CDR2: LGHDT and YNNKEL (reference sequence). The DNA of the CDR3 is TGTGCCCGCAGCCATCCTGACGGGGGGGGGAAATCCCTCTCTGGGGCCAACGTCCTGACTTTC. As protein: CARSHPDGGGKSLSGANVLTF.

This clone was detected once. CDR3 DNA sequence: TGTGCCAGCAGTGCGGGGCAGGGGAGGGGCTACACCTTC. It is translated as CASSAGQGRGYTF. The V call is TRBV2, the J call TRBJ1-2, with D maybe TRBD1 (6 bases). V was shortened by 4 bases and J by 8 bases, with 14 bases between the two germline ends. Germline lookup yields CDR1 SNHLY and CDR2 FYNNEI. The CDR3 is 13 residues long.

The chain recombines TRBV11-2 with TRBJ2-1, with 11 bases aligning to TRBD2. Germline V gene data show CDR1 as SGHAT and CDR2 as FQNNGV. Trimming took 5 bases from V and 4 from J; bases not matched to a gene: 7. The CDR3 loop spans 16 amino acids. The CDR3: CASSRPGTSGYNEQFF. Written as DNA, the CDR3 is TGTGCCAGCAGCCGGCCCGGGACTAGCGGTTACAATGAGCAGTTCTTC.

The V gene is TRBV7-2, the J gene TRBJ1-1, with 7 bases lining up with TRBD1. Germline values: CDR1 SGHTA, CDR2 FQGNSA. J lost 0 bases, V lost 5 bases, and 6 bases had no gene match. CDR3 size: 15 residues. The CDR3 region has the DNA TGTGCCAGCAGCCCCAACAGGGGAATGAACACTGAAGCTTTCTTT. This gives the protein CASSPNRGMNTEAFF.

This chain uses TRBV7-9 with TRBJ1-5; no clear D gene. The V gene lost 1 base and the J gene lost 11 bases, with 9 bases spanning the gap. Germline V CDR1 and CDR2: SEHNR, FQNEAQ (reference sequence). This CDR3 is 12 amino acids long. CDR3 sequence: CASSLEASSQHF. For the CDR3, the DNA is TGTGCCAGCAGCTTAGAGGCCAGCTCCCAGCATTTT.

V gene TRBV19 combines with J gene TRBJ1-3; 7 bases are shared with TRBD1. CDR3 size: 14 residues. CDR1 LNHDA and CDR2 SQIVND come from the germline V gene (reference sequence). The trim removed 8 bases at V and 3 bases at J, leaving 7 bases unmatched. Here the CDR3 DNA reads TGTGCCAGTGGATCGACAGGGAATGGAAACACCATATATTTT. Translation: CASGSTGNGNTIYF.

The V gene is TRBV28, the J gene TRBJ2-2, with D perhaps matching TRBD1 (5 bases). The length of the CDR3 is 14 residues. The germline CDR1 and CDR2 sequences are MDHEN and SYDVKM. With 6 bases removed from V and 3 bases from J, the gap between germline ends came to 11 bases. The CDR3 nucleotides read TGTGCCAGCAGAGGGGCGCTGGACACCGGGGAGCTGTTTTTT. It codes for CASRGALDTGELFF.

The table lists this clone with a count of one. This chain connects TRBV3-1 (or the pseudogene TRBV3-2) to TRBJ2-5; no clear D gene. Trimming left V 5 bases short and J 3 bases short, with 7 bases between. From germline, CDR1 is LGHDT and CDR2 YNNKEL (reference sequence). This CDR3 is built from 12 residues. The CDR3 loop is CASSAYEETQYF. CDR3 coding DNA: TGTGCCAGCAGCGCCTATGAAGAGACCCAGTACTTC.

The chain carries TRBV6-6 and TRBJ1-1, with D unresolved. This CDR3 has 11 residues. From germline, CDR1 is MNHNY and CDR2 SVGAGI (reference sequence). V lost 6 bases, J lost 5 bases, and 7 bases lay in between. In DNA, the CDR3 is TGTGCCAGCAGCGCCGGTACTGAAGCTTTCTTT. Amino acids: CASSAGTEAFF.